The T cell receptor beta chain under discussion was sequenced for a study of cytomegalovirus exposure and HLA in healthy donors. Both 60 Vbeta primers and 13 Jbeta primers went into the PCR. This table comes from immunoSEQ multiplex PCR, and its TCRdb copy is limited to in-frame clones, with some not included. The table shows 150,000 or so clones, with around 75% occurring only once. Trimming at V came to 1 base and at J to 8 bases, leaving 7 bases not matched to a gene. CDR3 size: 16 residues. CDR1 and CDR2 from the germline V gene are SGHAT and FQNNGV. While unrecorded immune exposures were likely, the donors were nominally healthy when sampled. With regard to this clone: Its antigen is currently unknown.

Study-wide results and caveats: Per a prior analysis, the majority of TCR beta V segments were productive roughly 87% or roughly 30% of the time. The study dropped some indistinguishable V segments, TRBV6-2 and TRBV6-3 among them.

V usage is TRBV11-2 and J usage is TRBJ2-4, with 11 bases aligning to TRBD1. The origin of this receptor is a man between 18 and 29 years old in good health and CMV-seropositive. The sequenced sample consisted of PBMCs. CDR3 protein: CASSLGGGQGAYIQYF. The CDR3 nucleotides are TGTGCCAGCAGCTTAGGCGGAGGACAGGGGGCATACATTCAGTACTTC.